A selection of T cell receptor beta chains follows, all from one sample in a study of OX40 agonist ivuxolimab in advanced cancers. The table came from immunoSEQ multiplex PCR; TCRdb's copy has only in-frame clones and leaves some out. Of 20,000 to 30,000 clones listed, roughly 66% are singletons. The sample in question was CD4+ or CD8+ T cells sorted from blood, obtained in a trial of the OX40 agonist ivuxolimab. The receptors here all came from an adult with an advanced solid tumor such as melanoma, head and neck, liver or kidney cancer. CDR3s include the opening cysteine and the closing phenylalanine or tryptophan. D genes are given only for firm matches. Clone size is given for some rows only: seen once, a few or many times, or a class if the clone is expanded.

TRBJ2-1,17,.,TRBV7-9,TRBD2,CASSSTEAGFSYNEQFF,TGTGCCAGCAGCTCAACTGAAGCGGGGTTCTCCTACAATGAGCAGTTCTTC
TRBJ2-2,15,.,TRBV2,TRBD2,CASSSSGANTGELFF,TGTGCCAGCAGTTCTAGCGGGGCGAACACCGGGGAGCTGTTTTTT
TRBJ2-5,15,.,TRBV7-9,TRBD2,CASSLAGTSRETQYF,TGTGCCAGCAGCTTAGCGGGGACTAGTAGAGAGACCCAGTACTTC
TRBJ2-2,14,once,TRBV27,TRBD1,CASSFPDRGGELFF,TGTGCCAGCAGTTTCCCGGACAGGGGCGGGGAGCTGTTTTTT
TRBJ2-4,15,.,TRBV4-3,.,CASSQGVVAKNIQYF,TGCGCCAGCAGCCAAGGTGTCGTTGCCAAAAACATTCAGTACTTC
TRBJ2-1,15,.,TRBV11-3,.,CASSVASSSYNEQFF,TGTGCCAGCAGCGTCGCCAGTTCGTCCTACAATGAGCAGTTCTTC
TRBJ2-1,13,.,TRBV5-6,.,CASSFPSDNEQFF,TGTGCCAGCAGCTTTCCGTCCGACAATGAGCAGTTCTTC
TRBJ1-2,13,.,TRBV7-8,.,CASSLRGFNGYTF,TGTGCCAGCAGCCTCCGGGGCTTCAATGGCTACACCTTC
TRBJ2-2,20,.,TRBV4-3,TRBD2,CASSQGILTSGGADSGELFF,TGCGCCAGCAGCCAGGGCATACTGACTAGCGGGGGGGCCGATTCCGGGGAGCTGTTTTTT
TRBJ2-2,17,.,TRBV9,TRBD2,CASSVGSGGAYTGELFF,TGTGCCAGCAGCGTAGGGAGCGGGGGGGCCTACACCGGGGAGCTGTTTTTT
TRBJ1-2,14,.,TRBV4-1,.,CASSQAGADYGYTF,TGCGCCAGCAGCCAAGCAGGGGCGGACTATGGCTACACCTTC
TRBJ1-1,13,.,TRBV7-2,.,CASSSTRRGEAFF,TGTGCCAGCAGCTCTACGAGGAGGGGTGAAGCTTTCTTT
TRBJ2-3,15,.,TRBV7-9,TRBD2,CASRQLAGGTDTQYF,TGTGCCAGCAGACAACTAGCGGGGGGCACAGATACGCAGTATTTT
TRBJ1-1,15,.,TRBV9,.,CASSDPPGRVTEAFF,TGTGCCAGCAGCGACCCTCCGGGACGGGTCACTGAAGCTTTCTTT
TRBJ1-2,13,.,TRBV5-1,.,CASSFEGNNGYTF,TGCGCCAGCAGCTTTGAGGGCAACAATGGCTACACCTTC
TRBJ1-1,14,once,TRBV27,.,CASSLRGAGAEAFF,TGTGCCAGCAGTTTACGGGGGGCGGGGGCTGAAGCTTTCTTT
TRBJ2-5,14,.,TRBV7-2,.,CASTPGEEGVTQYF,TGTGCCAGCACCCCGGGGGAAGAGGGGGTGACCCAGTACTTC
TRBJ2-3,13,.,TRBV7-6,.,CASSSSSTDTQYF,TGTGCCAGCAGCTCCAGTTCGACAGATACGCAGTATTTT
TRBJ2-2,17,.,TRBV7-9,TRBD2,CASSPTSGGAGTGELFF,TGTGCCAGCAGTCCGACTAGCGGGGGGGCCGGAACCGGGGAGCTGTTTTTT
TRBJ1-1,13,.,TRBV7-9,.,CASSLTEQGQAFF,TGTGCCAGCAGCTTGACCGAACAGGGACAAGCTTTCTTT